These T cell receptor beta chains were read from a single sample in a study of CD8+ T cells in alopecia areata. Clones were read by immunoSEQ multiplex PCR, and TCRdb kept only the in-frame ones, dropping some. The repertoire holds about 150,000 clones, with about 51% as singletons. The sequencing here drew on CD8+ T cells sorted from blood, taken at week 0. All receptors derive from a human donor with alopecia areata. The conserved cysteine and the conserved F or W are not part of the CDR3 here. Fields, in order: V gene, J gene, D gene, CDR3 protein. The D gene is left open where the match is weak.

v_call: TRBV25-1
j_call: TRBJ2-1
d_call: -
cdr3_aa: ASSFSEGYNEQF

v_call: TRBV15
j_call: TRBJ1-5
d_call: -
cdr3_aa: ATSVVAGQPQH

v_call: TRBV6-6
j_call: TRBJ2-2
d_call: -
cdr3_aa: ASTEFTGELF

v_call: TRBV6-5
j_call: TRBJ1-1
d_call: -
cdr3_aa: ASSYSSALEAF

v_call: TRBV5-1
j_call: TRBJ1-2
d_call: -
cdr3_aa: ASSLDRGADGYT

v_call: TRBV30
j_call: TRBJ1-2
d_call: -
cdr3_aa: AWTAGPSDGYT

v_call: TRBV6-4
j_call: TRBJ1-2
d_call: -
cdr3_aa: ASSDGSFYT

v_call: TRBV29-1
j_call: TRBJ2-1
d_call: -
cdr3_aa: SAAANNEQF

v_call: TRBV27
j_call: TRBJ1-1
d_call: -
cdr3_aa: ASRNLNTEAF

v_call: TRBV13
j_call: TRBJ2-1
d_call: -
cdr3_aa: ASSLRPLGGDEQF

v_call: TRBV29-1
j_call: TRBJ1-2
d_call: -
cdr3_aa: SVESAAYGYT

v_call: TRBV4-1
j_call: TRBJ1-6
d_call: -
cdr3_aa: ASSQEGLTGPNSPLH

v_call: TRBV27
j_call: TRBJ2-7
d_call: -
cdr3_aa: ASSLSATLDEQY

v_call: TRBV5-6
j_call: TRBJ2-1
d_call: -
cdr3_aa: ASSLGGGSYNEQF

v_call: TRBV9
j_call: TRBJ1-1
d_call: -
cdr3_aa: ASSVGISPNTEAF

v_call: TRBV2
j_call: TRBJ1-5
d_call: -
cdr3_aa: ASTRGLSNQPQH